The sequence of this T cell receptor (beta chain) was determined in a study of control samples from healthy donors and cancer patients. Sequencing was performed with immunoSEQ multiplex PCR; in TCRdb, only in-frame clones are kept and a portion is missing. The table records approximately 70,000 clones, 90% of them present only once. CDR1 SEHNR and CDR2 FQNEAQ come from the germline V gene (reference sequence). CDR3 size: 13 residues. With 7 bases clipped from V and 3 bases from J, the junction kept 5 bases outside the gene matches. The sequenced sample was PBMCs. The clonotype originates from a woman in her forties or fifties with colorectal cancer. The genes are TRBV7-9 and TRBJ1-2; 7 positions match TRBD1. CDR3 amino acids: CASNRGTDYGYTF. CDR3 coding DNA: TGTGCCAGCAACAGGGGCACCGACTATGGCTACACCTTC.